The following is a TCR beta chain sequence with its context. Its antigen is currently unknown. Possible read error: a much larger clone is one base away. This entry is derived from a study of blood T cells in healthy people across ages. Through a sample-barcoded 5' primer and a J-beta primer mix, a second PCR was run for about 6 to 11 cycles. Sequencing recovered at least 3 million CDR3-containing paired-end reads from each sample. TCRdb recomputed calls from the 5' RACE reads with MiXCR, one row per CDR3 protein. Of about 730,000 distinct CDR3 sequences detected, roughly 47% appear once; the ten largest clones hold around 20%. The ends were cut back, 1 base at V and 8 bases at J, with 15 bases in the middle. The CDR3 sequence is 15 residues long. Per the germline V gene, CDR1 is SGHTA and CDR2 is FQGNSA. Broader study findings: A roughly linear fall in TCR beta diversity per million T cells was seen with increasing age.

V and J are TRBV7-2 and TRBJ2-1; a possible D gene is TRBD1 (5 bases). Source material: blood. The source is a woman aged 60 to 75 in good health. CDR3 nucleotides: TGTGCCAGCAGCTTAGGGGGCGACGGTGGTTATGAGCAGTTCTTC. Translating gives CASSLGGDGGYEQFF.